Listed here are 9 T cell receptor beta chains from one sample, sequenced in a study of blood T cell repertoires in COVID-19. The repertoire was sequenced with immunoSEQ multiplex PCR; TCRdb's copy has only in-frame clones and lacks some. The sample consists of about 160,000 clones, approximately 83% of them appearing once. Sequencing was done on a sample of peripheral blood. All receptors come from a man between 70 and 80 years old who had recovered from COVID-19.

The V gene is TRBV19, the J gene TRBJ2-2; TRBD2 might be the D (6 bases). The V end lost 4 bases, the J end lost 6 bases, and 9 bases lay between the germline ends. This CDR3 has 13 residues. CDR1 is LNHDA and CDR2 is SQIVND in the germline V gene (reference sequence). The CDR3 sequence is CASSRGRPGELFF. In DNA, the CDR3 is TGTGCCAGTAGTAGAGGGAGGCCCGGGGAGCTGTTTTTT.

This clone has a handful of counts. V gene TRBV7-2 combines with J gene TRBJ1-6; possibly TRBD1 for D (6 bases). The CDR3 has 15 amino acids. Trimming removed 4 bases from V and 9 bases from J, with 16 bases in between. Germline loops: CDR1 SGHTA, CDR2 FQGNSA. In DNA, the CDR3 is TGTGCCAGCAGCTCCGACAGGAGGCATCGTTCACCCCTCCACTTT. This codes for CASSSDRRHRSPLHF.

The rearrangement joins TRBV4-3 to TRBJ2-5; no reliable D call. The V gene lost 4 bases and the J gene lost 1 base, with 10 bases spanning the gap. CDR1 is LGHNA, CDR2 YSLEER, per germline. This CDR3 comprises 14 residues. CDR3 sequence reads: CASSRSRVQETQYF. Here the CDR3 DNA reads TGCGCCAGCAGCCGCAGCCGGGTCCAAGAGACCCAGTACTTC.

The rearrangement links TRBV24-1 to TRBJ2-3; 12 bases are a match to TRBD2. This CDR3 comprises 16 residues. The J segment lost 1 base and the V segment lost 4 bases, leaving 2 bases of the junction unmatched. Germline lookup yields CDR1 KGHDR and CDR2 SFDVKD. The CDR3 nucleotides are TGTGCCACCAGTGACCGGACTAGCGGGGGCACAGATACGCAGTATTTT. This encodes CATSDRTSGGTDTQYF.

This chain joins TRBV6-5 and TRBJ1-5; D is unclear. Germline CDR1 and CDR2: MNHEY and SVGAGI. Between the trimmed V and J ends, which lost 10 bases and 7 bases, there was a span of 20 bases. This CDR3 comprises 14 residues. CDR3: CATDGRRQKQPQHF. CDR3 DNA: TGTGCCACCGACGGCAGGCGCCAGAAGCAGCCCCAGCATTTT.

The chain has TRBV13 and TRBJ1-2; tentatively, D is TRBD1 (5 bases). The CDR3 totals 15 residues. V was clipped by 4 bases and J by 6 bases, with 18 bases between them. The germline V gene has CDR1 PRHDT and CDR2 FYEKMQ (reference sequence). The CDR3 loop is CASSSFNQGPHGYTF. CDR3 nucleotides: TGTGCCAGCAGCTCTTTCAATCAGGGTCCCCATGGCTACACCTTC.

The genes are TRBV19 and TRBJ1-4; 7 bases are shared with TRBD1. CDR3 length: 13 residues. V trimming: 7 bases; J trimming: 2 bases; junction bases outside the gene matches: 1. The germline V gene has CDR1 LNHDA and CDR2 SQIVND (reference sequence). The CDR3 nucleotides read TGTGCCAGTAAGGGGGCGACTAATGAAAAACTGTTTTTT. This sequence encodes CASKGATNEKLFF.

V and J are TRBV27 and TRBJ2-7; D is possibly TRBD1 (6 bases). The germline V gene has CDR1 MNHEY and CDR2 SMNVEV (reference sequence). With 7 bases removed from V and 7 bases from J, the gap between germline ends came to 20 bases. The CDR3 loop spans 14 amino acids. The CDR3 spells CASTGPSGEREQYF. The CDR3 DNA is TGTGCCAGCACAGGACCCTCAGGGGAGAGGGAGCAGTACTTC.

J is TRBJ1-3 and V is TRBV9, with D tentatively TRBD1 (5 bases). Trimming removed 2 bases from V and 4 bases from J, with 16 bases in between. The germline V gene has CDR1 SGDLS and CDR2 YYNGEE. The CDR3 is 16 residues long. The CDR3 spells CASSVGRQGGGNTIYF. DNA of the CDR3: TGTGCCAGCAGCGTTGGCCGGCAGGGTGGAGGAAACACCATATATTTT.